Listed below are T cell receptor beta chains from one sample, sequenced in a study of response to subunit inactivated influenza vaccine. A single record per CDR3 protein comes from TCRdb applying MiXCR to the RT-PCR reads. This sample has fewer than 700,000 distinct CDR3 sequences, with roughly 13% found just once. Sequences were derived from PBMCs from blood, sampled 45 days after vaccination. These receptors all stem from a middle-aged man who received an inactivated influenza vaccine. Each CDR3 is given with its conserved first and last residue. Fields, in order: V gene, D gene, J gene, clone size, CDR3 protein, CDR3 DNA. The D gene is left open where the match is weak. Not every row has a clone size; where given, it reads once, few, many or a size class.

>TRBV6-5|.|TRBJ2-5|.
CASSYSRSAETQYF
TGTGCCAGCAGTTATTCCCGAAGTGCAGAGACCCAGTACTTC
>TRBV4-3|.|TRBJ1-5|.
CASSQDRSGGSYQPQHF
TGCGCCAGCAGCCAAGATCGATCGGGGGGTTCGTACCAGCCCCAGCATTTT
>TRBV5-5|.|TRBJ2-5|.
CASSSPSWVHLLQETQYF
TGTGCCAGCAGCTCACCCTCGTGGGTACACCTGCTACAAGAGACCCAGTACTTC
>TRBV7-9|.|TRBJ2-5|many
CASSLGGGLTPQETQYF
TGTGCCAGCAGCTTAGGCGGGGGCCTTACTCCCCAAGAGACCCAGTACTTC
>TRBV20-1|TRBD2|TRBJ2-3|few
CSAYKTLAKSGGSVGEDTQYF
TGCAGTGCTTATAAGACCCTAGCAAAGTCTGGCGGGAGTGTGGGGGAAGATACGCAGTATTTT
>TRBV20-1|TRBD2|TRBJ2-1|.
CSARLGTSGRKSSYNEQFF
TGCAGTGCTAGACTAGGGACTAGCGGGAGAAAAAGCTCCTACAATGAGCAGTTCTTC
>TRBV7-2|TRBD2|TRBJ2-3|many
CASSRDYHSTDTQYF
TGTGCCAGCAGCCGGGACTACCACAGCACAGATACGCAGTATTTT
>TRBV28|TRBD2|TRBJ2-2|few
CASSRIAGVTGELFF
TGTGCCAGCTCGCGTATAGCGGGGGTGACCGGGGAGCTGTTTTTT
>TRBV10-3|TRBD2|TRBJ2-7|many
CAILRSGSYEQYF
TGTGCCATCCTGAGAAGCGGGAGCTACGAGCAGTACTTC
>TRBV4-3|.|TRBJ2-7|.
CASSQGRLAEYEQYF
TGCGCCAGCAGCCAAGGACGTCTAGCTGAGTACGAGCAGTACTTC
>TRBV20-1|.|TRBJ2-7|few
CSAHSSARPYEQYF
TGCAGTGCCCACTCCTCAGCCCGCCCCTACGAGCAGTACTTC
>TRBV6-5|TRBD1|TRBJ2-7|few
CASSYTTGAGYEQYF
TGTGCCAGCAGTTACACGACAGGGGCCGGCTACGAGCAGTACTTC
>TRBV12-3/TRBV12-4|.|TRBJ1-5|few
CASSRTDLNQPQHF
TGTGCCAGCAGTCGGACAGATTTAAATCAGCCCCAGCATTTT
>TRBV5-1|.|TRBJ2-1|few
CASSSGTGTYNEQFF
TGCGCCAGCAGCTCCGGGACGGGGACCTACAATGAGCAGTTCTTC
>TRBV6-2/TRBV6-3|.|TRBJ2-7|.
CASSHRAYEQYF
TGTGCCAGCAGTCACAGGGCCTACGAGCAGTACTTC
>TRBV14|.|TRBJ2-7|once
CASHPKAPQSSYEQYF
TGTGCCAGCCACCCCAAAGCTCCACAAAGCTCCTACGAGCAGTACTTC
>TRBV7-7|.|TRBJ2-2|few
CASSPSRGSNTGELFF
TGTGCTAGCAGCCCTTCCCGCGGGTCGAACACCGGGGAGCTGTTTTTT
>TRBV27|TRBD2|TRBJ2-1|.
CASSLQRGRLYNEQFF
TGTGCCAGCAGTTTACAGCGGGGGCGGCTGTATAATGAGCAGTTCTTC
>TRBV7-2|.|TRBJ1-6|.
CASSLVRLNSPLHF
TGTGCCAGCAGCTTAGTCAGACTTAATTCACCCCTCCACTTT
>TRBV28|.|TRBJ2-7|few
CASSRSTGPTGYEQYF
TGTGCCAGCAGCCGATCGACAGGCCCGACAGGCTACGAGCAGTACTTC
>TRBV7-2|.|TRBJ2-3|.
CASSTYPDTQYF
TGTGCCAGCAGCACCTACCCAGATACGCAGTATTTT